This T cell receptor beta chain was sequenced for a study of blood T cell repertoires in COVID-19. Study background: COVID-19 samples collected from the United States, Italy and Spain covered acute and convalescent phases. PBMCs, B-cell-depleted T cells, or T cells provided the cDNA or gDNA that made up the material.

This clone was counted only a few times. The protocol was immunoSEQ multiplex PCR, while the TCRdb copy is restricted to in-frame clones and leaves out a portion. The sample has some 16,000 clones; about 81% are singletons. Germline values: CDR1 WSHSY, CDR2 SAAADI. The CDR3 loop spans 14 amino acids. V lost 8 bases and J lost 0; bases outside the gene matches: 7. The V and J genes are TRBV10-2 and TRBJ2-7, with 7 bases identical to TRBD1. The sequence came from a man in his sixties with acute or convalescent COVID-19. The sample consisted of peripheral blood. The CDR3 spells CASVGTASSYEQYF. CDR3 in DNA: TGCGCCAGCGTGGGGACAGCCAGCTCCTACGAGCAGTACTTC.